Listed here are 8 T cell receptor beta chains from one sample, sequenced in a study of siplizumab effects on memory and regulatory T cells. Profiling relied on immunoSEQ multiplex PCR, and the TCRdb table lists in-frame clones only, not all of them. The table lists 62,000 or so clones, 70% to 90% of them singletons, with 3.5% to 4.5% in the top ten. The sequenced sample consisted of memory CD4+ T cells sorted from blood. Receptors originate from a human donor in good health.

This rearrangement joins TRBV5-1 to TRBJ1-4, with 10 bases aligning to TRBD1. The CDR3 is 16 residues long. V was clipped by 4 bases and J by 8 bases; unmatched bases: 11. The germline V gene encodes CDR1 SGHRS and CDR2 YFSETQ. CDR3 coding DNA: TGCGCCAGCAGCCCGGGACAGGGGACTTCACGAGAAAAACTGTTTTTT. Translated, it gives CASSPGQGTSREKLFF. Full variable domain (rest looked up from reference TRBV5-1 and TRBJ1-4): KAGVTQTPRYLIKTRGQQVTLSCSPISGHRSVSWYQQTPGQGLQFLFEYFSETQRNKGNFPGRFSGRQFSNSRSEMNVSTLELGDSALYLCASSPGQGTSREKLFFGSGTQLSVL.

The CDR3 protein is CASSSDRGLGAQYF. The CDR3 region has the DNA TGTGCCAGCAGCTCCGACAGGGGTTTGGGGGCCCAGTACTTC. The V call is TRBV7-2, the J call TRBJ2-5; 8 bases map to TRBD1. This CDR3 has 14 residues. The germline CDR1 and CDR2 sequences are SGHTA and FQGNSA. V gave up 4 bases and J gave up 9 bases; unmatched junction bases: 10. Full variable domain (outside the CDR3, taken from reference TRBV7-2 and TRBJ2-5): GAGVSQSPSNKVTEKGKDVELRCDPISGHTALYWYRQSLGQGLEFLIYFQGNSAPDKSGLPSDRFSAERTGGSVSTLTIQRTQQEDSAVYLCASSSDRGLGAQYFGPGTRLLVL.

The chain joins TRBV6-5 to TRBJ1-2; D might be TRBD1 (6 bases). This CDR3 has 15 amino acids. Looked up from germline, CDR1 is MNHEY and CDR2 is SVGAGI. V lost 4 bases and J lost 8, with 20 bases in between. Here the CDR3 reads CASSSSPGGRRGYTF. Here the CDR3 DNA reads TGTGCCAGCAGTTCCTCGCCCGGGGGGCGTCGGGGCTACACCTTC.

The chain combines TRBV4-2 with TRBJ1-1; D might be TRBD1 (6 bases). The germline V and J ends were trimmed by 0 bases and 1 base, with 12 bases remaining between them. The CDR3 consists of 16 residues. Germline V gives CDR1 LGHNA, CDR2 YNFKEQ. The CDR3: CASSQEPSTGNTEAFF. CDR3 bases: TGTGCCAGCAGCCAAGAGCCGTCGACAGGGAACACTGAAGCTTTCTTT.

The J gene is TRBJ2-1, the V gene TRBV19; 14 bases fit TRBD2. This CDR3 contains 12 residues. Germline lookup yields CDR1 LNHDA and CDR2 SQIVND (reference sequence). Losses at the gene ends were 8 bases for V and 9 bases for J; bases not matched to a gene: 0. The CDR3 DNA follows: TGTGCCAGTGGGACTAGCGGGAGTGAGCAGTTCTTC. Its translation: CASGTSGSEQFF.

V is TRBV7-3 and J is TRBJ2-7, with a weak D call TRBD1 (5 bases). Germline assignment: CDR1 SGHTA and CDR2 FQGTGA. The V and J ends lost 2 bases and 2 bases respectively, with 10 bases between them. This CDR3 comprises 14 residues. CDR3: CASSLRDRPYEQYF. The CDR3, as DNA: TGTGCCAGCAGCTTACGAGACAGACCCTACGAGCAGTACTTC. Full variable domain (missing parts from reference TRBV7-3 and TRBJ2-7): GAGVSQTPSNKVTEKGKYVELRCDPISGHTALYWYRQSLGQGPEFLIYFQGTGAADDSGLPNDRFFAVRPEGSVSTLKIQRTERGDSAVYLCASSLRDRPYEQYFGPGTRLTVT.

The chain carries TRBV27 and TRBJ1-2; no reliable D call. V was clipped by 6 bases and J by 6 bases, with 14 bases between them. The CDR3 consists of 13 residues. Germline assignment: CDR1 MNHEY and CDR2 SMNVEV (reference sequence). CDR3 region: CASRPFGEDGYTF. Here the CDR3 DNA reads TGTGCCAGCAGACCTTTTGGGGAGGATGGCTACACCTTC.

The chain has TRBV7-9 and TRBJ2-5; perhaps TRBD1 as D (6 bases). The V and J ends lost 1 base and 1 base respectively, with 19 bases between them. CDR1 and CDR2 (germline): SEHNR, FQNEAQ (reference sequence). This CDR3 is built from 18 residues. CDR3 sequence (DNA): TGTGCCAGCAGCTTAGGGGTCAGGACCGAAGGGGGCCAAGAGACCCAGTACTTC. This gives the protein CASSLGVRTEGGQETQYF.